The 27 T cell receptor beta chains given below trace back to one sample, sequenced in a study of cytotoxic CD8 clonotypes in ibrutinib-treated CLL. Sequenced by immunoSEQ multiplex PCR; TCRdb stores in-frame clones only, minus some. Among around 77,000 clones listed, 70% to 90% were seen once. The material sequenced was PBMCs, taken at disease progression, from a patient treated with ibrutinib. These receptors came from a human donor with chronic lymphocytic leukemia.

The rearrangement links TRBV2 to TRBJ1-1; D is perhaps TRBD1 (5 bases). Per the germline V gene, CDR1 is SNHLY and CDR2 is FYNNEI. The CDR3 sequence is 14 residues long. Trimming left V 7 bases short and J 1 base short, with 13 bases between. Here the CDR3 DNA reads TGTGCCAGCATCAGGGTGAAGTGGAACACTGAAGCTTTCTTT. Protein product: CASIRVKWNTEAFF.

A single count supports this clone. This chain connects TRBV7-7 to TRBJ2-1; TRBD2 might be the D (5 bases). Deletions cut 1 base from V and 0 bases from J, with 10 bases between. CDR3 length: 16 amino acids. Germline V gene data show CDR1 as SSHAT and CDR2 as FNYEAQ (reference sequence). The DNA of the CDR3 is TGTGCCAGCAGCTTAGGGACGGGGAGCTCCTACAATGAGCAGTTCTTC. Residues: CASSLGTGSSYNEQFF.

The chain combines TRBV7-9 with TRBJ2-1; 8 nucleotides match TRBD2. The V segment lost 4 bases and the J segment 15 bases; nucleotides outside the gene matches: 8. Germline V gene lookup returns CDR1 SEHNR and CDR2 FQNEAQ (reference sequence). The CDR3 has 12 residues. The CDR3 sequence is CASSSGLAPTFF. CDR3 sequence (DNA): TGTGCCAGCAGCTCAGGACTAGCCCCCACGTTCTTC.

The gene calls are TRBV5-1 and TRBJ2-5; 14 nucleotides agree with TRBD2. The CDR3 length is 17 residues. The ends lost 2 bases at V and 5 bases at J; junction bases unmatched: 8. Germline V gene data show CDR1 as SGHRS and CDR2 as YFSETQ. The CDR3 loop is CASSLNYGTSGSETQYF. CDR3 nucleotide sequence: TGCGCCAGCAGCTTAAACTACGGGACTAGCGGGAGCGAGACCCAGTACTTC. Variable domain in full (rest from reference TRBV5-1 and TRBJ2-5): KAGVTQTPRYLIKTRGQQVTLSCSPISGHRSVSWYQQTPGQGLQFLFEYFSETQRNKGNFPGRFSGRQFSNSRSEMNVSTLELGDSALYLCASSLNYGTSGSETQYFGPGTRLLVL.

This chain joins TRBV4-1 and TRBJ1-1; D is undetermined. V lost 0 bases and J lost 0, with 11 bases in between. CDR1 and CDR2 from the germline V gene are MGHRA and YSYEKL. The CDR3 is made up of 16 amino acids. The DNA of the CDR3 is TGCGCCAGCAGCCAAGAAGCAGGCAGATTGAACACTGAAGCTTTCTTT. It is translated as CASSQEAGRLNTEAFF.

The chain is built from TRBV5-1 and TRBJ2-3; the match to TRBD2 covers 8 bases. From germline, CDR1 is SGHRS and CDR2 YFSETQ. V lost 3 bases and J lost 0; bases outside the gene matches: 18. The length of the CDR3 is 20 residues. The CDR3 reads CASSSSGLAPREFSTDTQYF. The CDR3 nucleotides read TGCGCCAGCAGCTCATCCGGACTAGCCCCTCGGGAATTTAGCACAGATACGCAGTATTTT.

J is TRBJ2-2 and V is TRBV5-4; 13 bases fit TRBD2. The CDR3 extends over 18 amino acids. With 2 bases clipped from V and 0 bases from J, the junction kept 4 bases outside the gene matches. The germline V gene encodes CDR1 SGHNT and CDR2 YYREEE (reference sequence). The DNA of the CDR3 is TGTGCCAGCAGCTTTGGACTAGCGGGAGCTCCGAACACCGGGGAGCTGTTTTTT. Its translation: CASSFGLAGAPNTGELFF.

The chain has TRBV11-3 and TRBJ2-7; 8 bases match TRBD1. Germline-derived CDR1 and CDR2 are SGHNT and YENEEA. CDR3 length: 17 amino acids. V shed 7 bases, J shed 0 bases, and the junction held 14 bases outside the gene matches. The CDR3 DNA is TGTGCCAGCATCCGCCAGCAGGGGGCAGGGAGCTCCTACGAGCAGTACTTC. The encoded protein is CASIRQQGAGSSYEQYF.

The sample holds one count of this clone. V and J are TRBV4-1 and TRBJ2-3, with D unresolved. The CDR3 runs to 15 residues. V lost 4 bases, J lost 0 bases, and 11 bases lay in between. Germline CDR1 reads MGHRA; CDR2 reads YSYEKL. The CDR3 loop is CASSRRVGSTDTQYF. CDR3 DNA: TGCGCCAGCAGCCGGCGAGTGGGGAGCACAGATACGCAGTATTTT.

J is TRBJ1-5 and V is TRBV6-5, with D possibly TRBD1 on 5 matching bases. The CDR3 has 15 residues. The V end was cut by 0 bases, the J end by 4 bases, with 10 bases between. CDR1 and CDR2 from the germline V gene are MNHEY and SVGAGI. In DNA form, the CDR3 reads TGTGCCAGCAGTTACTCAATATCAGGGAATCAGCCCCAGCATTTT. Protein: CASSYSISGNQPQHF.

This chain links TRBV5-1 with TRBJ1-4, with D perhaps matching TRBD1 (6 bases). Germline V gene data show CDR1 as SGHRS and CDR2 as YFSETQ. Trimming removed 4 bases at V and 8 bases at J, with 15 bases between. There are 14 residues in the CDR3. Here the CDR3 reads CASSPQGSREKLFF. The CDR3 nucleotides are TGCGCCAGCAGCCCGCAGGGGTCAAGGGAAAAACTGTTTTTT.

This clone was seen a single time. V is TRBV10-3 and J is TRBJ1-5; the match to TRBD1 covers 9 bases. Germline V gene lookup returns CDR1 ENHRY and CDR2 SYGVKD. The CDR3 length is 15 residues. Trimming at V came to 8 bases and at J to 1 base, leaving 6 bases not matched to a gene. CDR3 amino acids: CAIGQGLESNQPQHF. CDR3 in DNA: TGTGCCATCGGACAGGGGTTAGAGAGCAATCAGCCCCAGCATTTT.

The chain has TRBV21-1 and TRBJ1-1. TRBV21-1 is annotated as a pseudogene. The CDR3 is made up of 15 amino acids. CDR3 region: CASSKKSHWNTEAFF. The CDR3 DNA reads TGTGCCAGCAGCAAAAAGTCGCATTGGAACACTGAAGCTTTCTTT.

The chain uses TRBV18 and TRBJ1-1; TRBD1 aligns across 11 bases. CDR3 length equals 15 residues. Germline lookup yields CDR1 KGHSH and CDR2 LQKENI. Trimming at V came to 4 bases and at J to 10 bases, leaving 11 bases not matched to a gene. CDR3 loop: CASSRPPGQGVRAFF. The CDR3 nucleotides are TGTGCCAGCTCACGCCCCCCGGGACAGGGGGTCCGAGCTTTCTTT.

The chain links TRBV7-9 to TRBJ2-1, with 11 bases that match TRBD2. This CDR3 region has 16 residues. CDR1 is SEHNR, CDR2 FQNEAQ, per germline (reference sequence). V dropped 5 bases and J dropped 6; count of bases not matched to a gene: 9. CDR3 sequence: CASSQTPSGRINEQFF. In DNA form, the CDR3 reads TGTGCCAGCAGCCAAACCCCTAGCGGGAGGATCAATGAGCAGTTCTTC. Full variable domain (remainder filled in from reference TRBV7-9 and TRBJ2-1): DTGVSQNPRHKITKRGQNVTFRCDPISEHNRLYWYRQTLGQGPEFLTYFQNEAQLEKSRLLSDRFSAERPKGSFSTLEIQRTEQGDSAMYLCASSQTPSGRINEQFFGPGTRLTVL.

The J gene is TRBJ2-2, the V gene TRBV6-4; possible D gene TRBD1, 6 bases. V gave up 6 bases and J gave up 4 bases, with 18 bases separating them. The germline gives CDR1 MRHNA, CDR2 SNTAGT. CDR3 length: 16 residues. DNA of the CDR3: TGTGCCAGCAGAGAACAAGGGGGTGCCCCCACCGGGGAGCTGTTTTTT. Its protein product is CASREQGGAPTGELFF.

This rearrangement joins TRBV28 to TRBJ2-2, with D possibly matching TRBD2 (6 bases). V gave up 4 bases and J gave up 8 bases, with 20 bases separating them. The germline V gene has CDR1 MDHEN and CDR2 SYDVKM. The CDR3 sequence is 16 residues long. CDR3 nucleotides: TGTGCCAGCAGTTCACCGGGACTTTTTCCCTCTGGGGAGCTGTTTTTT. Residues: CASSSPGLFPSGELFF.

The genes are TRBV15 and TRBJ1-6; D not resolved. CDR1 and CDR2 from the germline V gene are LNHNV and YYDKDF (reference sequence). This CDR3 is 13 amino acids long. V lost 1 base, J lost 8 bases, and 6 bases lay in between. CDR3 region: CATSRGTYSPLHF. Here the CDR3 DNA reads TGTGCCACCAGCAGAGGGACTTATTCACCCCTCCACTTT.

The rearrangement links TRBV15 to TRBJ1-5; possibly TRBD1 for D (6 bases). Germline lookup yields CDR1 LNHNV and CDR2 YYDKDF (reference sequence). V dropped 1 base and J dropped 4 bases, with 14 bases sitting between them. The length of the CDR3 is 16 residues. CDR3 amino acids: CATSRVGSGVNQPQHF. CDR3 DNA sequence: TGTGCCACCAGCAGAGTGGGATCAGGGGTTAATCAGCCCCAGCATTTT. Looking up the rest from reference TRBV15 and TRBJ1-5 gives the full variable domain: DAMVIQNPRYQVTQFGKPVTLSCSQTLNHNVMYWYQQKSSQAPKLLFHYYDKDFNNEADTPDNFQSRRPNTSFCFLDIRSPGLGDTAMYLCATSRVGSGVNQPQHFGDGTRLSIL.

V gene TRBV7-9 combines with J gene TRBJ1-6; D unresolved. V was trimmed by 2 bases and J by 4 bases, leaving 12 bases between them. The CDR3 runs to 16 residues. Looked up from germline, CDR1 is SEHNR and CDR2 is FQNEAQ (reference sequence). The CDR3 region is CASSLLTGIYNSPLHF. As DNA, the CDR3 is TGTGCCAGCAGCTTATTGACGGGGATTTATAATTCACCCCTCCACTTT.

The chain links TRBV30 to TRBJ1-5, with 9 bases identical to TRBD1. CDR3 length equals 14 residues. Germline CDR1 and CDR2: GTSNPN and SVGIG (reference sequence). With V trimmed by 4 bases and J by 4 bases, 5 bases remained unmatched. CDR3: CAWNGQGINQPQHF. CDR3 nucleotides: TGTGCCTGGAACGGACAGGGGATTAATCAGCCCCAGCATTTT.

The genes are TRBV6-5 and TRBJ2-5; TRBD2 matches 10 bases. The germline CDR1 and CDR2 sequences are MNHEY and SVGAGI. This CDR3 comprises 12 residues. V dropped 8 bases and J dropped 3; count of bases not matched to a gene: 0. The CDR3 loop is CASGTSEETQYF. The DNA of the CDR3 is TGTGCCAGCGGGACTAGCGAAGAGACCCAGTACTTC.

The CDR3 reads CASSHAPDRWGYEQYF. The CDR3 region has the DNA TGCGCCAGCAGCCACGCACCGGACAGGTGGGGCTACGAGCAGTACTTC. This chain connects TRBV4-1 to TRBJ2-7; 7 bases are a match to TRBD1. The germline gives CDR1 MGHRA, CDR2 YSYEKL. V was pared by 3 bases and J by 3 bases, with 11 bases of the junction left unmatched. The CDR3 sequence is 16 residues long.

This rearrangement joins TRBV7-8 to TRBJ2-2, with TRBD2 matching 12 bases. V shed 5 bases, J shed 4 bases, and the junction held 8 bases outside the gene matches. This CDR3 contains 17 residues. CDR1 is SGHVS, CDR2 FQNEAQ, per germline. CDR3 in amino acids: CASSKRLAGVFTGELFF. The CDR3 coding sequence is TGTGCCAGCAGCAAACGACTAGCGGGAGTGTTCACCGGGGAGCTGTTTTTT.

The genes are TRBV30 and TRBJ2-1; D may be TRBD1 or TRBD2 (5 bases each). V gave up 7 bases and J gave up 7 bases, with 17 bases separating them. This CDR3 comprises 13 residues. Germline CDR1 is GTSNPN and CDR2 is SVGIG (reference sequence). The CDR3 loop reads CASSGTPGNEQFF. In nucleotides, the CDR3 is TGTGCCTCCTCCGGGACCCCTGGGAATGAGCAGTTCTTC.

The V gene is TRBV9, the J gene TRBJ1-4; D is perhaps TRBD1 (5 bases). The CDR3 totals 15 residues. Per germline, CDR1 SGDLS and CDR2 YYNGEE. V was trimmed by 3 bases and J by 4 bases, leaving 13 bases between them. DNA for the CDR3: TGTGCCAGCAGCGCCGGACACGCTGGTAATGAAAAACTGTTTTTT. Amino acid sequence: CASSAGHAGNEKLFF.

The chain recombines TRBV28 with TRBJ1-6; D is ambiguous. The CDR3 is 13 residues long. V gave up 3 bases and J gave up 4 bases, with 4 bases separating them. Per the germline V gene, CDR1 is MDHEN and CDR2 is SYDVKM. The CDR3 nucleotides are TGTGCCAGCAGTTTCGGTTATAATTCACCCCTCCACTTT. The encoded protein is CASSFGYNSPLHF.